This is a list of T cell receptor beta chains from one sample in a study of glioma-infiltrating T cells. TCRdb reanalysed the multiplex PCR reads using MiXCR and keeps one entry per CDR3 protein. Among a few hundred thousand distinct CDR3 sequences listed, about two fifths were seen once. What was sequenced was glioma tissue, nonneoplastic brain tissue, or PBMCs (not recorded which). These receptors originate from a human donor with low-grade glioma or glioblastoma, undergoing nonglioma brain surgery, or in good health (not recorded which). CDR3s include the opening cysteine and the closing phenylalanine or tryptophan. The D gene is left open where the match is weak. Clone size is given for some rows only: seen once, a few or many times, or a class if the clone is expanded.

clone_size	v_call	j_call	d_call	cdr3_length	cdr3_nt	cdr3_aa
-	TRBV20-1	TRBJ2-5	-	14	TGCAGTGCAACCGGGCCACGGGAACAAGAGACCCAGTACTTC	CSATGPREQETQYF
-	TRBV6-9	TRBJ2-3	TRBD1	14	TGTGCCGGCAGTTCCGACAGGGACCCAGATACGCAGTATTTT	CAGSSDRDPDTQYF
-	TRBV7-2	TRBJ2-5	-	14	TGTGCCAGCAGGCAAGCCGGGAGCGGGGAGACCCAGTACTTC	CASRQAGSGETQYF
-	TRBV5-1	TRBJ2-1	TRBD2	14	TGCGCCAGCAGCTTGACCAGCGGGATGAATGAGCAGTTCTTC	CASSLTSGMNEQFF
-	TRBV28	TRBJ2-1	-	15	TGTGCCAGCAGTTTTCAAGACAGAATTTGCAATGAGCAGTTCTTC	CASSFQDRICNEQFF
few	TRBV7-9	TRBJ2-7	TRBD2	15	TGTGCCAGCAGCTCCCCAGCGGGAGAGGGCTACGAGCAGTACTTC	CASSSPAGEGYEQYF
many	TRBV20-1	TRBJ2-3	TRBD2	14	TGCAGTGCTGATAAGCGGGAGCGGACAGATACGCAGTATTTT	CSADKRERTDTQYF
-	TRBV20-1	TRBJ2-1	-	18	TGCAGTGCTCCTCGCTCCGTAGCCGGATCCATCCGTTACAATGAGCAGTTCTTC	CSAPRSVAGSIRYNEQFF
many	TRBV6-1	TRBJ1-2	-	12	TGTGCCAGCAGCCCCGTCCCATATGGCTACACCTTC	CASSPVPYGYTF
-	TRBV3-1	TRBJ2-1	-	14	TGTGCCAGCAGCCCGGGACTCGGGATCAATGAGCAGTTCTTC	CASSPGLGINEQFF
-	TRBV5-1	TRBJ2-6	-	14	TGCGCCAGCAGCTCTATCTCTGGGGCCAACGTCCTGACTTTC	CASSSISGANVLTF
-	TRBV7-3	TRBJ2-2	-	14	TGTGCCAGCAGCGTAAAGCACAACACCGGGGAGCTGTTTTTT	CASSVKHNTGELFF
-	TRBV5-1	TRBJ1-1	-	14	TGCGCCAGCAGCTTGGAGCGGGGACGGACTGAAGCTTTCTTT	CASSLERGRTEAFF
-	TRBV7-9	TRBJ2-7	-	14	TGTGCCAGCAGCTCTACGTGGGGCCCCTACGAGCAGTACTTC	CASSSTWGPYEQYF
-	TRBV20-1	TRBJ1-4	-	12	TGCAGTGCTACCTGGGTTCAGGAAAAACTGTTTTTT	CSATWVQEKLFF
few	TRBV11-2	TRBJ2-3	-	13	TGTGCCAGCAGTAAAAGAGTTGCAGATACGCAGTATTTT	CASSKRVADTQYF
few	TRBV19	TRBJ2-2	-	14	TGTGCCACCGTCGGACGGACGAACACCGGGGAGCTGTTTTTT	CATVGRTNTGELFF
-	TRBV4-2	TRBJ1-2	TRBD1	15	TGTGCCAGCAGCCAAGTAACAGGGGAAAACTATGGCTACACCTTC	CASSQVTGENYGYTF
-	TRBV7-6	TRBJ2-7	TRBD1	16	TGTGCCAGCAGCACAGACCCACGGGACAGGTCCTACGAGCAGTACTTC	CASSTDPRDRSYEQYF
-	TRBV4-3	TRBJ2-7	TRBD2	15	TGCGCCAGCAGCCCCCTACTAGCGAGAGCCTACGAGCAGTACTTC	CASSPLLARAYEQYF
many	TRBV28	TRBJ2-6	TRBD1	18	TGTGCCAGCAATATAGCAGGGGGCGAAGCTGCTGGGGCCAACGTCCTGACTTTC	CASNIAGGEAAGANVLTF
-	TRBV4-3	TRBJ1-6	TRBD1	15	TGCGCCAGCAGCGGGCGGGGACAGGAGAGATCACCCCTCCACTTT	CASSGRGQERSPLHF
-	TRBV4-2	TRBJ2-1	-	15	TGTGCCAGCAGCCAAGAGGAATCCCCGGGGAATGAGCAGTTCTTC	CASSQEESPGNEQFF
many	TRBV28	TRBJ2-2	-	13	TGTGCCATCGCGCCCACGGTCACCGGGGAGCTGTTTTTT	CAIAPTVTGELFF
many	TRBV20-1	TRBJ2-3	-	16	TGCAGTGCCCAAGACTCCGATCGAGGAAACACAGATACGCAGTATTTT	CSAQDSDRGNTDTQYF
-	TRBV29-1	TRBJ2-7	-	14	TGCAGCGTTGTTCTGGCGGGATGGACCTACGAGCAGTACTTC	CSVVLAGWTYEQYF
-	TRBV4-3	TRBJ2-1	TRBD2	17	TGCGCCAGCAGCCAAGAGAGGGGGACTAGCGGTTACAATGAGCAGTTCTTC	CASSQERGTSGYNEQFF
many	TRBV27	TRBJ2-5	-	14	TGTGCCAGCAGTCCCTGGACAGACCAAGAGACCCAGTACTTC	CASSPWTDQETQYF
-	TRBV7-2	TRBJ2-3	TRBD2	16	TGTGCCAGCAGTCCACGGACTAGCGGGCCGGCAGATACGCAGTATTTT	CASSPRTSGPADTQYF
-	TRBV4-2	TRBJ2-5	TRBD2	16	TGTGCCAGCAGCCAGAGGTGGCGGGAGGGCCAAGAGACCCAGTACTTC	CASSQRWREGQETQYF
many	TRBV20-1	TRBJ1-2	-	13	TGCAGTGCTAGAGATGAGTTCAGGGTTGGCTACACCTTC	CSARDEFRVGYTF
-	TRBV2	TRBJ1-2	TRBD1	13	TGTGCCAGCAGGACAGGGGAAGGCTATGGCTACACCTTC	CASRTGEGYGYTF
many	TRBV28	TRBJ1-1	TRBD1	15	TGTGCCAGCAGTTTACCCGGACAGGGGGCTGATGAAGCTTTCTTT	CASSLPGQGADEAFF
many	TRBV6-2/TRBV6-3	TRBJ2-3	-	12	TGTGCCACCAGTTGGGCCACAGATACGCAGTATTTT	CATSWATDTQYF
-	TRBV29-1	TRBJ2-5	-	14	TGCAGCGTTGGGGACGGTTGGTACCAAGAGAGCCAGTACTTC	CSVGDGWYQESQYF
-	TRBV6-5	TRBJ2-7	-	13	TGTGCCAGCAGTTCGACGGGGTTCGGCGAGCAGTACTTC	CASSSTGFGEQYF
-	TRBV7-9	TRBJ1-3	-	15	TGTGCCAGCACCTCGACCTACTCGGCTGGAAACACCATATATTTT	CASTSTYSAGNTIYF
few	TRBV6-1	TRBJ2-3	-	14	TGTGCCAGCAGTGGACGGGATACGGGGGATACGCAGTATTTT	CASSGRDTGDTQYF
many	TRBV6-2/TRBV6-3	TRBJ1-5	-	14	TGTGCCAGCAGCCCAGGGGCGCGGGGTCAGCCCCAGCATTTT	CASSPGARGQPQHF
few	TRBV4-1	TRBJ2-1	TRBD2	17	TGCGCCAGCAGCCAGAGGGGAAGCGGGAGGGGGTCTGATGAGCAGTTCTTC	CASSQRGSGRGSDEQFF
many	TRBV20-1	TRBJ2-1	TRBD1	14	TGCAGTGCCCGGGGGGACAGGGGTTACAATGAGCAGTTCTTC	CSARGDRGYNEQFF
few	TRBV12-5	TRBJ2-1	TRBD2	13	TGTGCTAGTGAGTTAGCGGGAGCGGATGAGCAGTTCTTC	CASELAGADEQFF
few	TRBV28	TRBJ1-5	-	15	TGTGCCAGCACCAAATGGGGAGATAGCAATCAGCCCCAGCATTTT	CASTKWGDSNQPQHF
-	TRBV7-8	TRBJ1-1	-	14	TGTGCCAGCAGCCGTGGCCCCGGGAACACTGAAGCTTTCTTT	CASSRGPGNTEAFF
-	TRBV2	TRBJ2-1	TRBD2	14	TGTGCCAGCACCAATAGCGGGAGGCGCTATGAGCAGTTCTTC	CASTNSGRRYEQFF
-	TRBV4-2	TRBJ2-7	TRBD2	14	TGTGCCAGCAGCCACACTAGCGGACCCTACGAGCAGTACTTC	CASSHTSGPYEQYF
-	TRBV29-1	TRBJ2-3	-	14	TGCAGCGTCCTCGGGACATCTAGCACAGATACGCAGTATTTT	CSVLGTSSTDTQYF
many	TRBV20-1	TRBJ2-3	TRBD1	15	TGCAGTGCTGGTAGGGCCGGGACAGGAACAGATACGCAGTATTTT	CSAGRAGTGTDTQYF
-	TRBV27	TRBJ2-1	TRBD2	16	TGTGCCAGCAGTTTCCTAGAGCGGGAGGGGCACAATGAGCAGTTCTTC	CASSFLEREGHNEQFF
-	TRBV25-1	TRBJ2-7	TRBD1	14	TGTGCCAGCAGTGACGGGACAGGGTGGTACGAGCAGTACTTC	CASSDGTGWYEQYF
-	TRBV4-1	TRBJ2-7	TRBD1	16	TGCGCCAGCAGCCTCGTATCGGACAGGGCTCACTACGAGCAGTACTTC	CASSLVSDRAHYEQYF
many	TRBV6-1	TRBJ1-1	-	13	TGTGCCAGCAGCGCTACAGTGAACACTGAAGCTTTCTTT	CASSATVNTEAFF
-	TRBV19	TRBJ2-7	-	14	TGTGCCAGTAGTATAGATACAGACAACTACGAGCAGTACTTC	CASSIDTDNYEQYF
many	TRBV6-2/TRBV6-3	TRBJ2-3	TRBD2	16	TGTGCCAGCAGCAAGATAGCGGGAGAAGGGGGAGATACGCAGTATTTT	CASSKIAGEGGDTQYF
-	TRBV11-1	TRBJ2-2	-	14	TGTGCCAGCAGCCGCATTAGGAACACCGGGGAGCTGTTTTTT	CASSRIRNTGELFF
-	TRBV12-3/TRBV12-4	TRBJ1-1	TRBD1	15	TGTGCCAGCAGTCCGGACAGGGTGGGGGACACTGAAGCTTTCTTT	CASSPDRVGDTEAFF
-	TRBV15	TRBJ2-7	-	16	TGTGCCACCAGCAGAGACGACATGGGTCTGGGCTACGAGCAGTACTTC	CATSRDDMGLGYEQYF
-	TRBV6-2/TRBV6-3	TRBJ2-7	-	15	TGTGCCAGCAGAACTTATACGGGCGGCTCCTACGAGCAGTACTTC	CASRTYTGGSYEQYF
once	TRBV20-1	TRBJ2-1	-	17	TGCAGTGCTAGAGAAGAACCCAAATTCCCTTCTTACAGTGAGCAGTTCTTC	CSAREEPKFPSYSEQFF